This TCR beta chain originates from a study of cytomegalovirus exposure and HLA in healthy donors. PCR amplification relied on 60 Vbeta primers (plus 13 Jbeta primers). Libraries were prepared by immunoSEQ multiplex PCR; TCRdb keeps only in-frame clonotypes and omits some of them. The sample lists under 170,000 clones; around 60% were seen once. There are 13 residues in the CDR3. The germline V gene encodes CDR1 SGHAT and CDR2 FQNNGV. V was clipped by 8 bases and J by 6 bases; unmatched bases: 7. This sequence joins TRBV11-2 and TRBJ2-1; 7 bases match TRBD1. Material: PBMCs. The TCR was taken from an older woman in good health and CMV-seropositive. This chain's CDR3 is CASARDSLNEQFF. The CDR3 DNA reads TGTGCCAGCGCCCGGGACAGTCTCAATGAGCAGTTCTTC. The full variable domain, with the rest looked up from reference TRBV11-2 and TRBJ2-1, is EAGVAQSPRYKIIEKRQSVAFWCNPISGHATLYWYQQILGQGPKLLIQFQNNGVVDDSQLPKDRFSAERLKGVDSTLKIQPAKLEDSAVYLCASARDSLNEQFFGPGTRLTVL.